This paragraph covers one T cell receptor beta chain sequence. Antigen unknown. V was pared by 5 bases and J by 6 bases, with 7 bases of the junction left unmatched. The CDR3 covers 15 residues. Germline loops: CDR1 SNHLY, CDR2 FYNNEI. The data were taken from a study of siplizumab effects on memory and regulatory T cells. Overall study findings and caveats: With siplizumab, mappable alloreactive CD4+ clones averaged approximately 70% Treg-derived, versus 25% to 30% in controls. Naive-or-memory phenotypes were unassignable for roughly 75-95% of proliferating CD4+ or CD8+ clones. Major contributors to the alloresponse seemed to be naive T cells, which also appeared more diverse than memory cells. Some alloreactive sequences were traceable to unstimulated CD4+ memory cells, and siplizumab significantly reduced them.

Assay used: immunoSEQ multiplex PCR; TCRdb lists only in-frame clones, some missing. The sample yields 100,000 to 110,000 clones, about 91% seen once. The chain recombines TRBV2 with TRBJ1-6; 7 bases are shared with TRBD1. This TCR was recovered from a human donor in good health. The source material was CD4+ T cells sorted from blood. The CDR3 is CASSPQGGSNSPLHF. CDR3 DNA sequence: TGTGCCAGCAGTCCCCAGGGGGGCAGTAATTCACCCCTCCACTTT.